This T cell receptor beta chain was obtained from a study of cytomegalovirus exposure and HLA in healthy donors. This CDR3 spans 15 amino acids. PCR employed 60 Vbeta and 13 Jbeta primers. Repertoires were generated with immunoSEQ multiplex PCR, while TCRdb's copy carries only in-frame clones and drops some. The sample yields 100,000 to 150,000 clones, roughly three quarters seen once. Sequencing was done on a sample of PBMCs. The V and J genes are TRBV12-1 and TRBJ2-7; TRBD2 is taken as the D call from the table, unchecked against the DNA. TRBV12-1 is designated a pseudogene. This TCR was recovered from a woman aged 18 to 35 in good health and CMV-seronegative. The chain's CDR3 is CASSRGGGREREQYF. The CDR3 nucleotides read TGTGCCAGCAGCCGCGGGGGTGGCCGGGAGAGAGAGCAGTACTTC.